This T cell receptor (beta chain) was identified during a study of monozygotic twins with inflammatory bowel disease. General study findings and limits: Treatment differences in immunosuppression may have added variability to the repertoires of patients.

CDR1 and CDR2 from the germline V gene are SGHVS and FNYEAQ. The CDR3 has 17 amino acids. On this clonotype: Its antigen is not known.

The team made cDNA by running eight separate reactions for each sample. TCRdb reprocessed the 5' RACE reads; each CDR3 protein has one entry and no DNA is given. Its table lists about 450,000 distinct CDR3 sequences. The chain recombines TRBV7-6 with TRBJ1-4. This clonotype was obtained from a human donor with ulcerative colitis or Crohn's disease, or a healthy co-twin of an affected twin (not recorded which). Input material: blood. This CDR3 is CASSLESGFATNEKLFF.